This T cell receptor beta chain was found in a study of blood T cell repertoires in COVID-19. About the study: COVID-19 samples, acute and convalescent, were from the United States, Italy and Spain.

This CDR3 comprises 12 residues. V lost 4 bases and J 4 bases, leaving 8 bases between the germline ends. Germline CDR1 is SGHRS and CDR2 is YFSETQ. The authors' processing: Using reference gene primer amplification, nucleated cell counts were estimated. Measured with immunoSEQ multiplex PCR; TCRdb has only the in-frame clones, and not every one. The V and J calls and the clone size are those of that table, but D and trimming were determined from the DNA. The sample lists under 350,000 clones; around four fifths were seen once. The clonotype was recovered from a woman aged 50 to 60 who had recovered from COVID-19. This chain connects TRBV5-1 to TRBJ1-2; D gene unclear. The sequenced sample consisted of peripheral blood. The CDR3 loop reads CASSGSSYGYTF. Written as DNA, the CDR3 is TGCGCCAGCAGCGGCAGTTCCTATGGCTACACCTTC.